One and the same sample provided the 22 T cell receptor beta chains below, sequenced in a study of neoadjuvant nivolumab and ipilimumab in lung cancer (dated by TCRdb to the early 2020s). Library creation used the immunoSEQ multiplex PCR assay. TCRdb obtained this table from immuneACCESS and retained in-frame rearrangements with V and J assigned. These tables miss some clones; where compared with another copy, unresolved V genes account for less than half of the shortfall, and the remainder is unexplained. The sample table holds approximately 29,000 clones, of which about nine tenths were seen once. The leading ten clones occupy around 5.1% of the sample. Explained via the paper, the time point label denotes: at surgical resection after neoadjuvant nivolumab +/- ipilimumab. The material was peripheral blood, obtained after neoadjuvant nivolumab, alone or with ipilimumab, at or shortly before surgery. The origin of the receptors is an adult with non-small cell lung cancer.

The CDR3 nucleotides are TGTGCCAGCAGCCCAACCATGGGGGGGGAGCTGTTTTTT. Its translation: CASSPTMGGELFF. The chain is built from TRBV7-2 and TRBJ2-2; D gene unclear. Germline values: CDR1 SGHTA, CDR2 FQGNSA. The CDR3 is 13 residues long. The ends were cut back, 5 bases at V and 8 bases at J, with 12 bases in the middle.

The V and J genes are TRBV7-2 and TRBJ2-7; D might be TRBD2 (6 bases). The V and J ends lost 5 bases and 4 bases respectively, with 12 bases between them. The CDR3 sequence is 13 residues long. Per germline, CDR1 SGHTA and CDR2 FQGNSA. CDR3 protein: CASSPVGGYEQYF. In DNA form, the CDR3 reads TGTGCCAGCAGCCCCGTGGGGGGATACGAGCAGTACTTC.

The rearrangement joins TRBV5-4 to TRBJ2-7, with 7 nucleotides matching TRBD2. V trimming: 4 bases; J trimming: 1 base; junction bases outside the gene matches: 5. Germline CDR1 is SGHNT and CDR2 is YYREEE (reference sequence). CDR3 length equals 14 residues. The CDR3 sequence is CASSLGGGSYEQYF. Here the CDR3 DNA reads TGTGCCAGCAGCCTCGGGGGAGGGTCCTACGAGCAGTACTTC.

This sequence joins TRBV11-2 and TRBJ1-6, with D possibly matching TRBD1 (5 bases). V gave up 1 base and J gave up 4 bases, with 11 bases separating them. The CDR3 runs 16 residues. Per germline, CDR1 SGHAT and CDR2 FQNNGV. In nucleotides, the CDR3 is TGTGCCAGCAGCTTAGTGGGGGACCTTTATAATTCACCCCTCCACTTT. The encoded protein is CASSLVGDLYNSPLHF.

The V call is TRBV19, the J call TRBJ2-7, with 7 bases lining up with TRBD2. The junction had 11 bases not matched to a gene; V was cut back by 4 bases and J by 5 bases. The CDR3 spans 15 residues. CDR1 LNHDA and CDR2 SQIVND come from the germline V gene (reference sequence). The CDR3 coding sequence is TGTGCCAGTAGTAGCGCGGGGGAATACTTCCACGAGCAGTACTTC. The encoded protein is CASSSAGEYFHEQYF.

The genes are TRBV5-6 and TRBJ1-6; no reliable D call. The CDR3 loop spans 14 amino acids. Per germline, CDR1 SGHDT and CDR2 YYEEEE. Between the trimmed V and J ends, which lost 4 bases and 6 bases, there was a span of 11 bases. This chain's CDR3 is CASSTLVGNSPLHF. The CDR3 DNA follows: TGTGCCAGCAGCACACTCGTAGGTAATTCACCCCTCCACTTT.

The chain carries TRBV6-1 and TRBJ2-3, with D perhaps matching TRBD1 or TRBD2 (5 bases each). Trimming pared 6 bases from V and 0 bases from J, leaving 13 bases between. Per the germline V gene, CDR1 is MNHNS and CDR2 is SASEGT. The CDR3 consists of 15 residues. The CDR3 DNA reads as TGTGCCAGCAGGAACCGGGACGGAAGCACAGATACGCAGTATTTT. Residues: CASRNRDGSTDTQYF.

CDR3 protein: CSVGGPQETQYF. The CDR3 bases are TGCAGCGTTGGAGGGCCGCAAGAGACCCAGTACTTC. This chain uses TRBV29-1 with TRBJ2-5; D is possibly TRBD2 (5 bases). CDR1 SQVTM and CDR2 ANQGSEA come from the germline V gene. V was clipped by 4 bases and J by 2 bases, with 8 bases between them. The CDR3 covers 12 residues.

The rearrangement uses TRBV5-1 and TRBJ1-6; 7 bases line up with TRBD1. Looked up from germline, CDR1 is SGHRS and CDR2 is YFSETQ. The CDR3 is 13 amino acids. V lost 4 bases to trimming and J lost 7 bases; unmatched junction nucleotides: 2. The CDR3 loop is CASSPTGNSPLHF. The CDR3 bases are TGCGCCAGCAGCCCGACAGGGAATTCACCCCTCCACTTT.

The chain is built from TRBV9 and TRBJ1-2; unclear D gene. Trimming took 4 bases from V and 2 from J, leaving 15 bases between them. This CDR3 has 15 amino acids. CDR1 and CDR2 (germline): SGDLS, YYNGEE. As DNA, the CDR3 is TGTGCCAGCAGCCCCCATGGGTCAGCAAACTATGGCTACACCTTC. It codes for CASSPHGSANYGYTF.

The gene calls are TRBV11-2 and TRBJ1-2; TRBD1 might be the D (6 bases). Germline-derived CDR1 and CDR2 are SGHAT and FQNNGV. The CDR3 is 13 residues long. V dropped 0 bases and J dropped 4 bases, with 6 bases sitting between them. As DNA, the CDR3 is TGTGCCAGCAGCTTAGAGACAGGCTATGGCTACACCTTC. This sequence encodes CASSLETGYGYTF.

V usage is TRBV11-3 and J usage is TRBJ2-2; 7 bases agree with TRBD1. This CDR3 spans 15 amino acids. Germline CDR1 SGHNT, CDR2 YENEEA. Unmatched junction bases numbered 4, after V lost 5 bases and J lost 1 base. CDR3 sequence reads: CASSTGTENTGELFF. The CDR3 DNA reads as TGTGCCAGCAGCACCGGGACAGAGAACACCGGGGAGCTGTTTTTT.

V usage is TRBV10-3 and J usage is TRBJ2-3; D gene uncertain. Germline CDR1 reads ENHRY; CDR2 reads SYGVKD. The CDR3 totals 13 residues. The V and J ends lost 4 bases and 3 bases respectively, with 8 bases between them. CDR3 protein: CAISAPRTDTQYF. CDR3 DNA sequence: TGTGCCATCAGTGCGCCTAGGACAGATACGCAGTATTTT.

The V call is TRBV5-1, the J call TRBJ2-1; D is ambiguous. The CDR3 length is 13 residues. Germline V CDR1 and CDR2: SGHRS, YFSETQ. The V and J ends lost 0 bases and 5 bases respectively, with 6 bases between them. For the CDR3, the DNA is TGCGCCAGCAGCTTGGACGGAAACAATGAGCAGTTCTTC. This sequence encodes CASSLDGNNEQFF.

The CDR3 sequence is CASSDTAGPYEQYF. The CDR3 DNA reads TGTGCCAGCAGTGATACGGCAGGGCCCTACGAGCAGTACTTC. V gene TRBV6-1 combines with J gene TRBJ2-7; weak D call: TRBD1 (5 bases). The CDR3 covers 14 residues. Trimming took off 3 bases at V and 2 bases at J, with 11 bases between the two ends. Germline CDR1 is MNHNS and CDR2 is SASEGT.

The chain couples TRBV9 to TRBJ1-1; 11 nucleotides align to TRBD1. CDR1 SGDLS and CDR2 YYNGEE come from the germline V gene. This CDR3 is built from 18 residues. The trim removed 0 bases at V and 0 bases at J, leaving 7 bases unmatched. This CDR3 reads CASSVAGQGAGMNTEAFF. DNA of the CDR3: TGTGCCAGCAGCGTAGCTGGACAGGGGGCAGGAATGAACACTGAAGCTTTCTTT.

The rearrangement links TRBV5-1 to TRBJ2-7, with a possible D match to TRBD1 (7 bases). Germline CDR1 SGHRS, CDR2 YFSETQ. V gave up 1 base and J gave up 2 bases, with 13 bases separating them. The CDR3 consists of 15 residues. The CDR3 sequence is CASSLLGRGAYEQYF. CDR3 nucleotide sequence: TGCGCCAGCAGCTTGCTGGGCAGGGGGGCCTACGAGCAGTACTTC.

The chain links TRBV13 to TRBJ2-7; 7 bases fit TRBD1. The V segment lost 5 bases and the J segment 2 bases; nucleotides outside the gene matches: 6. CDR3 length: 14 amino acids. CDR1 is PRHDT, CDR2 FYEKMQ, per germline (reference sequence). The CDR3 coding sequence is TGTGCCAGCAGCACCGGGGACAGCACCTACGAGCAGTACTTC. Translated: CASSTGDSTYEQYF.

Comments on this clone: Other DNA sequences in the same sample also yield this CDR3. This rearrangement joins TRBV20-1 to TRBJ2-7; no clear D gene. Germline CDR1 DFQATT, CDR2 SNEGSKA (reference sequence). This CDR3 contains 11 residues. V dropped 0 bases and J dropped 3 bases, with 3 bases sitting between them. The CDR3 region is CSARENYEQYF. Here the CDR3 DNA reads TGCAGTGCTAGAGAGAACTACGAGCAGTACTTC.

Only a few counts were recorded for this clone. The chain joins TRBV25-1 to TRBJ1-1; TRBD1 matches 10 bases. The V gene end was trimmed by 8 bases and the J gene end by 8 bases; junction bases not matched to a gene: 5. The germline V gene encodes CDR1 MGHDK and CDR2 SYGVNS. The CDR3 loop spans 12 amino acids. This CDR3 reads CASGPGQGEAFF. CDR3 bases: TGTGCCAGCGGCCCGGGACAGGGGGAAGCTTTCTTT.

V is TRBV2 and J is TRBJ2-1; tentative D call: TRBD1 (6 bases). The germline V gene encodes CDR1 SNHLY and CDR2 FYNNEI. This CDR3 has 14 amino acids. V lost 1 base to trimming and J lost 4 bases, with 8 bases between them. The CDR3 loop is CASSEDGQYNEQFF. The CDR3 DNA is TGTGCCAGCAGTGAAGATGGACAGTACAATGAGCAGTTCTTC.

The DNA for the CDR3 is TGTGCCAGCAGGACCATGCAAAGTGATGAAAAACTGTTTTTT. Its protein is CASRTMQSDEKLFF. The chain uses TRBV5-4 and TRBJ1-4; D is undetermined. Between the trimmed V and J ends, which lost 5 bases and 6 bases, there was a span of 14 bases. The CDR3 has 14 residues. CDR1 SGHNT and CDR2 YYREEE come from the germline V gene (reference sequence). Full variable domain (outside the CDR3, taken from reference TRBV5-4 and TRBJ1-4): ETGVTQSPTHLIKTRGQQVTLRCSSQSGHNTVSWYQQALGQGPQFIFQYYREEENGRGNFPPRFSGLQFPNYSSELNVNALELDDSALYLCASRTMQSDEKLFFGSGTQLSVL.